The 23 T cell receptor beta chains in this list originate from one sample, sequenced in a study of shared clonotypes between healthy human individuals. The method was immunoSEQ multiplex PCR; TCRdb's version includes in-frame clones alone and lacks a portion of them. The table lists 1.5 million to 2.5 million clones, about 95% of them singletons. Terminally differentiated effector memory CD45RA+ cells were left out of the naive CD8 fraction, which was CD45RO-negative and positively selected for CCR7. Sequenced material: naive CD8+ T cells sorted from blood. The receptors were sampled from a young man in good health.

The V and J genes are TRBV28 and TRBJ1-2; TRBD1 is a possible D gene (6 bases). Germline V lookup: CDR1 MDHEN, CDR2 SYDVKM. With 6 bases removed from V and 3 bases from J, the gap between germline ends came to 8 bases. This CDR3 has 12 residues. CDR3: CASSQGYYGYTF. CDR3 coding DNA: TGTGCCAGCAGCCAGGGGTACTATGGCTACACCTTC.

V and J are TRBV28 and TRBJ2-1; D could derive from TRBD1 or TRBD2 (7 bases each). V was shortened by 4 bases and J by 8 bases, with 18 bases between the two germline ends. This CDR3 is built from 15 residues. The germline CDR1 and CDR2 sequences are MDHEN and SYDVKM. CDR3 in DNA: TGTGCCAGCAGTTCGCGGGACTATCAGGGGGATGAGCAGTTCTTC. Translation: CASSSRDYQGDEQFF.

With regard to this clone: This specimen includes other DNA sequences encoding the same CDR3. V and J are TRBV5-6 and TRBJ2-7; D possibly corresponds to TRBD2 (6 bases). Per germline, CDR1 SGHDT and CDR2 YYEEEE. This CDR3 has 13 amino acids. The V end was cut by 5 bases, the J end by 2 bases, with 11 bases between. The DNA for the CDR3 is TGTGCCAGCAGTTATGGCGGGGCCTACGAGCAGTACTTC. It encodes CASSYGGAYEQYF. Supplemented by reference TRBV5-6 and TRBJ2-7, the full variable domain reads DAGVTQSPTHLIKTRGQQVTLRCSPKSGHDTVSWYQQALGQGPQFIFQYYEEEERQRGNFPDRFSGHQFPNYSSELNVNALLLGDSALYLCASSYGGAYEQYFGPGTRLTVT.

The chain couples TRBV13 to TRBJ2-1; possibly TRBD2 for D (5 bases). Trimming removed 5 bases at V and 9 bases at J, with 14 bases between. The CDR3 spans 13 residues. From germline, CDR1 is PRHDT and CDR2 FYEKMQ (reference sequence). The CDR3 loop reads CASSPGRGGEQFF. CDR3 nucleotide sequence: TGTGCCAGCAGCCCGGGCCGGGGTGGTGAGCAGTTCTTC.

The chain employs TRBV19 and TRBJ2-7, with D hard to call. Germline assignment: CDR1 LNHDA and CDR2 SQIVND (reference sequence). There are 14 residues in the CDR3. Trimming took 0 bases from V and 5 from J, leaving 11 bases between them. CDR3 protein: CASSIDVEFNEQYF. The CDR3 DNA follows: TGTGCCAGTAGTATAGATGTCGAATTCAACGAGCAGTACTTC.

The J gene is TRBJ1-6, the V gene TRBV4-1; D is unclear. The CDR3 totals 15 residues. The V gene lost 2 bases and the J gene lost 7 bases, with 12 bases spanning the gap. CDR1 is MGHRA and CDR2 is YSYEKL in the germline V gene. For the CDR3, the DNA is TGCGCCAGCAGCCAATCAGCCGGTTGGAATTCACCCCTCCACTTT. Amino acid sequence: CASSQSAGWNSPLHF.

The chain has TRBV10-2 and TRBJ2-3; TRBD2 agrees at 8 bases. Germline trimming cut 7 bases from V and 5 bases from J; bases unmatched to any gene: 8. This CDR3 has 14 residues. In germline, CDR1 is WSHSY, CDR2 SAAADI. CDR3 protein: CASKLTSVGDTQYF. CDR3 sequence (DNA): TGCGCCAGCAAGCTGACTAGCGTTGGAGATACGCAGTATTTT.

On this clone itself: Other DNA sequences in the same sample also yield this CDR3. This rearrangement joins TRBV30 to TRBJ2-7, with 8 bases aligning to TRBD1. The CDR3 extends over 13 amino acids. Germline loops: CDR1 GTSNPN, CDR2 SVGIG (reference sequence). Trimming removed 3 bases from V and 5 bases from J; junction bases left unmatched: 6. The CDR3: CAWSGQGGDEQYF. The CDR3 nucleotides are TGTGCCTGGAGCGGACAGGGTGGGGACGAGCAGTACTTC.

This chain uses TRBV25-1 with TRBJ2-5, with D hard to call. This CDR3 spans 12 amino acids. V was cut by 6 bases and J by 4 bases, with 9 bases left in between. The germline V gene has CDR1 MGHDK and CDR2 SYGVNS. This CDR3 reads CASRSERETQYF. For the CDR3, the DNA is TGTGCCAGCAGGTCTGAAAGAGAGACCCAGTACTTC.

In DNA, the CDR3 is TGTGCCAGCAGGACAGGGGGGTTCTATAATTCACCCCTCCACTTT. It is translated as CASRTGGFYNSPLHF. The gene calls are TRBV6-5 and TRBJ1-6, with 9 positions matching TRBD1. V gave up 6 bases and J gave up 3 bases; unmatched junction bases: 3. The CDR3 is 15 residues long. The germline V gene encodes CDR1 MNHEY and CDR2 SVGAGI.

This chain connects TRBV6-6 to TRBJ1-1; 8 bases fit TRBD1. The CDR3 totals 16 residues. The trim removed 0 bases at V and 4 bases at J, leaving 7 bases unmatched. Germline CDR1 is MNHNY and CDR2 is SVGAGI (reference sequence). The CDR3 bases are TGTGCCAGCAGTTACTCGATGGCAGGGGGCGGCACTGAAGCTTTCTTT. It specifies CASSYSMAGGGTEAFF.

This clone occurred once. J is TRBJ2-1 and V is TRBV6-6; D not certain. The germline V and J ends were trimmed by 2 bases and 6 bases, with 11 bases remaining between them. Per the germline V gene, CDR1 is MNHNY and CDR2 is SVGAGI (reference sequence). There are 14 residues in the CDR3. The CDR3 DNA reads TGTGCCAGCAGTTACAACGTGTCCCCCAATGAGCAGTTCTTC. It encodes CASSYNVSPNEQFF.

The rearrangement joins TRBV18 to TRBJ2-3, with TRBD1 identical over 10 bases. The CDR3 sequence is 15 residues long. From germline, CDR1 is KGHSH and CDR2 LQKENI. V lost 6 bases to trimming and J lost 2 bases; unmatched junction nucleotides: 5. The CDR3 bases are TGTGCCAGCTCGGGGGACAGGGGATCCACAGATACGCAGTATTTT. Translation: CASSGDRGSTDTQYF.

This chain connects TRBV5-4 to TRBJ2-7; 11 bases agree with TRBD2. The V gene's germline CDR1 is SGHNT and CDR2 YYREEE (reference sequence). V gave up 3 bases and J gave up 3 bases; unmatched junction bases: 5. The CDR3 sequence is 15 residues long. CDR3 in DNA: TGTGCCAGCAGCTCACCCGGGACTAGCGGCTACGAGCAGTACTTC. Its translation is CASSSPGTSGYEQYF.

The chain couples TRBV7-9 to TRBJ2-1, with 7 positions matching TRBD2. The germline CDR1 and CDR2 sequences are SEHNR and FQNEAQ (reference sequence). After removal of 5 bases from V and 0 bases from J, the junction contained 16 bases not matched to a gene. This CDR3 has 19 residues. CDR3 residues: CASSPNGLAEKSSYNEQFF. The CDR3 DNA reads TGTGCCAGCAGCCCTAATGGCCTAGCGGAGAAGAGCTCCTACAATGAGCAGTTCTTC.

This rearrangement joins TRBV7-9 to TRBJ2-7; a weak D match, TRBD2 (6 bases). The V gene lost 1 base and the J gene lost 2 bases, with 15 bases spanning the gap. Germline CDR1 and CDR2: SEHNR and FQNEAQ (reference sequence). The CDR3 has 16 residues. The CDR3, as DNA: TGTGCCAGCAGCTTAGTGGGCGCGGGGAGAACCTACGAGCAGTACTTC. This sequence encodes CASSLVGAGRTYEQYF. Based on the CDR3 plus reference TRBV7-9 and TRBJ2-7, the full variable domain is DTGVSQNPRHKITKRGQNVTFRCDPISEHNRLYWYRQTLGQGPEFLTYFQNEAQLEKSRLLSDRFSAERPKGSFSTLEIQRTEQGDSAMYLCASSLVGAGRTYEQYFGPGTRLTVT.

CDR3 DNA sequence: TGTGCCAGCAGCTCTCCACGCCTCCAAGAGACCCAGTACTTC. Residues: CASSSPRLQETQYF. This sequence joins TRBV7-6 and TRBJ2-5; no firm D call. CDR3 length: 14 residues. CDR1 SGHVS and CDR2 FNYEAQ come from the germline V gene. V dropped 4 bases and J dropped 1 base, with 10 bases sitting between them.

The chain employs TRBV10-1 and TRBJ1-4; 8 bases fit TRBD1. Germline assignment: CDR1 WNHNN and CDR2 SYGVQD (reference sequence). The CDR3 spans 14 residues. J gave up 6 bases and V 3 bases, and 3 bases lay outside the gene matches. This CDR3 is CASSDSTGDEKLFF. The CDR3 DNA sequence: TGCGCCAGCAGTGATTCGACAGGGGATGAAAAACTGTTTTTT.

V usage is TRBV13 and J usage is TRBJ2-5; D is undetermined. The CDR3 extends over 12 amino acids. V lost 1 base and J 5 bases, leaving 5 bases between the germline ends. The germline CDR1 and CDR2 sequences are PRHDT and FYEKMQ (reference sequence). The CDR3 DNA reads as TGTGCCAGCAGCTTAGCCTCCGAGACCCAGTACTTC. Translating it yields CASSLASETQYF.

The chain links TRBV5-6 to TRBJ1-1; 8 bases are shared with TRBD1. The germline V gene encodes CDR1 SGHDT and CDR2 YYEEEE. V was clipped by 1 base and J by 7 bases; unmatched bases: 15. The CDR3 is 17 residues long. The CDR3 DNA is TGTGCCAGCAGCTTGCCCGTGGACAGGGAAGATTACAGTGAAGCTTTCTTT. It codes for CASSLPVDREDYSEAFF.

The chain joins TRBV7-6 to TRBJ1-3, with 9 bases fitting TRBD1. CDR3 length: 16 amino acids. Trimming at V came to 5 bases and at J to 5 bases, leaving 10 bases not matched to a gene. Germline assignment: CDR1 SGHVS and CDR2 FNYEAQ. The CDR3 protein is CASSPDVGTGRNTIYF. CDR3 sequence (DNA): TGTGCCAGCAGCCCCGATGTCGGGACAGGGAGAAACACCATATATTTT.

CDR3 DNA: TGTGCCAGCAGTTTAACGCCAACGGGTAGCACAGATACGCAGTATTTT. Encoded protein: CASSLTPTGSTDTQYF. The chain couples TRBV27 to TRBJ2-3; the D is unclear. V was shortened by 2 bases and J by 0 bases, with 12 bases between the two germline ends. This CDR3 spans 16 amino acids. CDR1 and CDR2 (germline): MNHEY, SMNVEV (reference sequence).

J is TRBJ2-7 and V is TRBV27; D is unresolved. CDR3 size: 14 residues. Germline CDR1 is MNHEY and CDR2 is SMNVEV (reference sequence). V lost 2 bases and J lost 3, with 11 bases in between. The CDR3 DNA reads as TGTGCCAGCAGTTTAGGGTCTCTCGGCTACGAGCAGTACTTC. Translation gives CASSLGSLGYEQYF.